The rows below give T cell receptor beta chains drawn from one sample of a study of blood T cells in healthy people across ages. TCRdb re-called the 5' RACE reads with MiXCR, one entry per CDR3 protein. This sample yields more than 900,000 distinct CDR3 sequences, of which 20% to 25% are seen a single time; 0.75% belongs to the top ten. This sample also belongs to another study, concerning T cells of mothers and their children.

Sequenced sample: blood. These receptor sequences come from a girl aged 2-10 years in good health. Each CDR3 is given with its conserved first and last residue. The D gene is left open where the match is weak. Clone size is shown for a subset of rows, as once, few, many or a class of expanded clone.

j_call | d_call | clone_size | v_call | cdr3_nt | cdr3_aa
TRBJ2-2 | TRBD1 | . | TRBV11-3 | TGTGCCAGCAGCGGTTTTAGGGGGCAGGACACCGGGGAGCTGTTTTTT | CASSGFRGQDTGELFF
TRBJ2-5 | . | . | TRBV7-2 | TGTGCCAGCTACGGGCAGATCCAAGAGACCCAGTACTTC | CASYGQIQETQYF
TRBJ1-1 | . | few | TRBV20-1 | TGCAGTGCTAGAGAACAGGGCGGGGGGGCTTTCTTT | CSAREQGGGAFF
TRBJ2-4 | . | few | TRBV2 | TGTGCCAGCATCGGGGCCAAAAACATTCAGTACTTC | CASIGAKNIQYF
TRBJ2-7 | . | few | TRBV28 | TGTGCCTGCAGACTATCCGGAACCCGATTCGAGCAGTACTTC | CACRLSGTRFEQYF
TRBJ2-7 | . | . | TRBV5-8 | TGTGCCAGCAGCTTGCTCCGGGGGCCGGTCGAGCAGTACTTC | CASSLLRGPVEQYF
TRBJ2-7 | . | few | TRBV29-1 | TGCAGCGTGTCAGGGTTGGAGAGCTCCTACGAGCAGTACTTC | CSVSGLESSYEQYF
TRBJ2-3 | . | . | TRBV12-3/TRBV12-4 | TGTGCCAGCAGTTTCCGGATAACAGGCACAGATACGCAGTATTTT | CASSFRITGTDTQYF
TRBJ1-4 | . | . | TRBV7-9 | TGTGCCAGCAGCTTAGGAAGCTATAATGAAAAACTGTTTTTT | CASSLGSYNEKLFF
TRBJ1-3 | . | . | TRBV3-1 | TGTGCCAGCAGCCAATTTGGGGCAGGGGAGTATACTACCATATATTTT | CASSQFGAGEYTTIYF
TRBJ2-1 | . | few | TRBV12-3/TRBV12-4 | TGTGCCAGCAGTTTTTTCAAGAGCTCCTACAATGAGCAGTTCTTC | CASSFFKSSYNEQFF
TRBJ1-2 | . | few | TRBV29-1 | TGCAGCGTTGAAGTGGTAGGGCACTATGGCTACACCTTC | CSVEVVGHYGYTF
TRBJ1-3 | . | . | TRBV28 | TGTGCCAGCAGTTTTCTTAAGGACGCCATATATTTT | CASSFLKDAIYF
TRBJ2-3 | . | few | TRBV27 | TGTGCCAGCAGTTTGGGTGAAAGCACAGATACGCAGTATTTT | CASSLGESTDTQYF
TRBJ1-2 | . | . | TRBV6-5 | TGTGCCAGCCGGACAGATTCTAACTATGGCTACACCTTC | CASRTDSNYGYTF
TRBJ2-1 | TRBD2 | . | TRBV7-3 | TGTGCCAGCAGCAGGAGCGGGGGGGCGAGGGGGGAGCAGTTCTTC | CASSRSGGARGEQFF
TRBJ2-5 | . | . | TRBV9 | TGTGCCAGCAGCTCTCATGGGGGGGAGACCCAGTACTTC | CASSSHGGETQYF
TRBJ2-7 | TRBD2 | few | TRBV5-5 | TGTGCCAGCAGCGCACTAGCGGGAGTTCCCTACGAGCAGTACTTC | CASSALAGVPYEQYF
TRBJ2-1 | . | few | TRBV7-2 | TGTGCCAGCAGCTTAAAGTCCCCCTATCTTAATGAGCAGTTCTTC | CASSLKSPYLNEQFF
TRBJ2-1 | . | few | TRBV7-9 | TGTGCCAGCAGCGACGCACCTAGCGCTGAGCAGTTCTTC | CASSDAPSAEQFF
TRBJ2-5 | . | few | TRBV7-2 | TGTGCCAGCAGCTTAGCGTCGGGGCTTCCTGGGCGAGAGACCCAGTACTTC | CASSLASGLPGRETQYF
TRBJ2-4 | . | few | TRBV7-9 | TGTGCCAGCAGCCCCGACGCGGCCAAAAACATTCAGTACTTC | CASSPDAAKNIQYF
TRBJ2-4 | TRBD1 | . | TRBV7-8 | TGTGCCAGCAGCTTCACAGGGGGCGCGAGCAAAAACATTCAGTACTTC | CASSFTGGASKNIQYF
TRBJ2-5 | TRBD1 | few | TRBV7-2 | TGTGCCAGCAGCCTACAGGGGACCGGGACCCAGTACTTC | CASSLQGTGTQYF
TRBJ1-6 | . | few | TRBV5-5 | TGTGCCAGCAGCTTGGGGTCGCGAGAGAATTCACCCCTCCACTTT | CASSLGSRENSPLHF
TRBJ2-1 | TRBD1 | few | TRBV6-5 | TGTGCCAGCAGTCAGGGGGCCCTAAATGAGCAGTTCTTC | CASSQGALNEQFF
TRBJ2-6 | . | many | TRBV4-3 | TGCGCCAGCAGCCAAGGTCCTTCGGGGGCCAACGTCCTGACTTTC | CASSQGPSGANVLTF
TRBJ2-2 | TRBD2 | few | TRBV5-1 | TGCGCCAGCAGCACCGGACTAGCGGGAGCACAGGGGGAGCTGTTTTTT | CASSTGLAGAQGELFF
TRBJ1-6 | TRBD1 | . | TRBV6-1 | TGTGCCAGCAGTAACCGCAGACAGGGGGCCACTTCACCCCTCCACTTT | CASSNRRQGATSPLHF
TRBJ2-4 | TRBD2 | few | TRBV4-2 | TGTGCCAGCAGCCAAGCGGGGGGGTCCAAAAACATTCAGTACTTC | CASSQAGGSKNIQYF
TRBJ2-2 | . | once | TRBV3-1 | TGTGCCAGCAGCCAAGGGTCGAGGGCCGGGGAGCTGTTTTTT | CASSQGSRAGELFF
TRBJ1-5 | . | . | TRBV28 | TGTGCCAGCAGTCTATGGAATCAGCCCCAGCATTTT | CASSLWNQPQHF
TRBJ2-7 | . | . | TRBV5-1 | TGCGCCAGCAGCTTATACCGGGACCGTTCAACTTACGAGCAGTACTTC | CASSLYRDRSTYEQYF
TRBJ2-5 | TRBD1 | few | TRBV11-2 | TGTGCCAGCAGCCCCGGACGTACAGGGGCGAAAGAGACCCAGTACTTC | CASSPGRTGAKETQYF
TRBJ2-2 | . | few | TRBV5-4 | TGTGCCAGCAGCTTGGAAAAGAACACCGGGGAGCTGTTTTTT | CASSLEKNTGELFF
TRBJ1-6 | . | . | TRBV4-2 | TGTGCCAGCAGCCAGAGCTTGTTGCAGCGCCCTATGCCCCTCCACTTT | CASSQSLLQRPMPLHF